This T cell receptor beta chain is drawn from a study of identical twins. Of note for this clonotype: The antigen is undetermined.

Findings and caveats of the study: There was an excess of low generation probability in the out-of-frame alpha sequences that twins shared. Fewer insertions characterized abundant cord blood beta clonotypes, whereas memory repertoires showed none.

TCRdb used MiXCR to reprocess the 5' RACE reads, holding one entry per CDR3 protein. The sample includes some 760,000 distinct CDR3 sequences, 18% seen only once; the top ten take about an eighth. V trimming: 6 bases; J trimming: 5 bases; junction bases outside the gene matches: 11. The CDR3 covers 15 residues. The data were also submitted as part of a second study, on T cells expressing NK-cell markers. According to that study: The TCR beta repertoires were obtained from sorted CD3+CD56+NKG2C+, CD3+CD56+NKG2C- and CD3+CD56-NKG2C+ T cells. There were a handful of donors in whom these clonotypes also led the CD3+CD56-NKG2C+ fraction.

V and J are TRBV12-3 or TRBV12-4 and TRBJ2-7; 9 nucleotides agree with TRBD1. This TCR derives from a woman in her late teens or twenties in good health. The sample consisted of PBMCs. CDR3 in amino acids: CASSHVVRDRDEQYF. In DNA, the CDR3 is TGTGCCAGCAGCCACGTCGTCCGGGACAGGGACGAGCAGTACTTC.